The clone carrying this TCR beta chain was counted a few times. Its specificity is not known. This record belongs to a study of post-analysis software for immune sequencing data. Germline V gives CDR1 SGHRS, CDR2 YFSETQ. Trimming removed 6 bases at V and 0 bases at J, with 16 bases between. This CDR3 is built from 16 residues. General study points: Normalized Chao1 diversity was significantly lower in multiple sclerosis patients than in controls. Pronounced co-clustering by F measure was evident among identically batched samples. When patients were compared with controls, about five TRBV segments were more frequent, TRBV5-6, TRBV5-1 and TRBV20-1 among them.

Unique-molecular-identifier-tagged TCR beta cDNA libraries were used. A few hundred thousand cDNA molecules were obtained from around 1 to 9.1 million T cells. TCRdb passed the PCR reads through MiXCR, listing each CDR3 protein once. The sample consists of about 760,000 distinct CDR3 sequences, roughly 30% of them appearing once. The V call is TRBV5-1, the J call TRBJ1-5, with a possible D match to TRBD1 (5 bases). The sample comprised blood. The receptor comes from a girl between 10 and 17 years old with multiple sclerosis. The CDR3 sequence: CASTPRDFHSNQPQHF. In nucleotides, the CDR3 is TGCGCCAGCACCCCGCGGGACTTTCATAGCAATCAGCCCCAGCATTTT.